Each of the 12 T cell receptor beta chains below was sequenced from the same sample in a study of CD8+ T cells in alopecia areata. Once RNA had been extracted, it was reverse transcribed into cDNA to act as the sequencing template. The assay was immunoSEQ multiplex PCR, and TCRdb's table has in-frame clones only and misses some. The sample shows under 350,000 clones, none of them appearing just once. Markers including CD4, CD8alpha, NKG2D and NKG2ACE guided sorting of pooled cutaneous lymph node cells. The specimen sequenced was CD4+ T cells sorted from a lymph node. These receptors all come from a C3H/HeJ mouse with alopecia areata. The strain is characterized by the MHC haplotype H2-k.

Details on this clone: Germline and genes here are mouse. The DNA ends 3 residues before the CDR3 does, and the rest of the CDR3 is filled in from the germline J gene. The rearrangement links TRBV13-1 to TRBJ1-6, with 8 nucleotides matching TRBD1. TRBJ1-6 is labeled an ORF, and its function is uncertain. This CDR3 is built from 16 residues. Germline V lookup: CDR1 NSHNY, CDR2 SYGAGN. The V segment lost 2 bases and the J segment 7 bases; nucleotides outside the gene matches: 8. The CDR3 reads CASSEPQGARNSPLYF. Partial CDR3 DNA: TGTGCCAGCAGTGAGCCTCAGGGGGCGAGGAATTCGCCC.

In regard to this clone: Gene labels here are mouse ones. The read is 4 residues too short to cover the CDR3 end, so that end is filled in from the germline J gene. The V gene is TRBV5, the J gene TRBJ2-4; TRBD1 might be the D (6 bases). The CDR3 spans 13 residues. Germline CDR1 is LGHNA and CDR2 is YNLKQL (reference sequence). CDR3 DNA (partial): TGTGCCAGCAGCCTCCGGGACAAAAAC. Protein product: CASSLRDKN. The full CDR3 protein reads CASSLRDKNTLYF.

This clone appeared many times. Gene and germline names: mouse. The read comes to an end 3 residues before the CDR3 does, leaving the germline J gene to fill in the end. The same CDR3 also results from other DNA sequences found in this sample. V is TRBV1 and J is TRBJ1-6; 10 nucleotides line up with TRBD1. TRBJ1-6 is classed as an ORF, of uncertain function. Germline assignment: CDR1 NSQYPW and CDR2 LRSPGD (reference sequence). The CDR3 totals 14 residues. The J segment lost 7 bases and the V segment lost 4 bases, leaving 1 base of the junction unmatched. Incomplete CDR3 DNA: TGCACCTGCAGTGGGACAGGGGGAAATTCGCCC. This gives the protein CTCSGTGGNSP. The complete CDR3 reads CTCSGTGGNSPLYF.

This clone showed up many times. Gene names are the mouse ones. The sample has other DNA sequences that encode this CDR3 too. CDR3 amino acids: CASSIGGASAETLYF. The DNA read from the CDR3 is TGTGCCAGCAGTATTGGGGGGGCTAGTGCAGAA. The gene calls are TRBV19 and TRBJ2-3; 9 bases are a match to TRBD2. The missing CDR3 end, 4 residues past where the read stops, is filled in from the germline J gene. J was trimmed by 0 bases and V by 2 bases; bases with no gene match: 1. The CDR3 loop spans 15 amino acids. Germline V CDR1 and CDR2: FNHDT, SITEND (reference sequence).

Details on this clone: Gene names refer to mouse genes. The read falls 4 residues short of the CDR3 end, and the missing part is taken from the germline J gene. The sample contains more than one DNA sequence encoding this CDR3. The genes are TRBV19 and TRBJ2-1; TRBD2 matches at 11 bases. The CDR3 contains 15 residues. Trimming cost V 4 bases and J 3 bases; bases outside gene matches: 3. From germline, CDR1 is FNHDT and CDR2 SITEND (reference sequence). The CDR3 DNA, read in part, is TGTGCCAGCAGTCCAGACTGGGGGGGCTATGCT. Translation: CASSPDWGGYA. In full, the CDR3 reads CASSPDWGGYAEQFF.

In regard to this clone: Gene names are mouse gene names. The sequenced fragment ends 4 residues before the CDR3 boundary, so the rest is inferred from the germline J gene. This chain connects TRBV5 to TRBJ2-1; tentative D call: TRBD1 (6 bases). Germline V gene lookup returns CDR1 LGHNA and CDR2 YNLKQL (reference sequence). Trimming removed 2 bases at V and 1 base at J, with 9 bases between. The CDR3 consists of 15 residues. CDR3 region: CASSQTGLNYAEQFF. Incomplete CDR3 DNA: TGTGCCAGCAGCCAAACAGGGTTAAACTATGCT.

With regard to this clone: Genes and germline come from the mouse. Read sequence stops 4 residues before the CDR3 end, and the germline J gene provides the missing end. The chain uses TRBV17 and TRBJ2-5; 10 bases agree with TRBD2. There are 16 residues in the CDR3. The germline CDR1 and CDR2 sequences are MNHDT and YYDKIL. The V and J ends lost 3 bases and 2 bases, in that order; junction bases with no gene match: 5. CDR3 DNA (partial): TGTGCTAGCAGTAGGAGGCTGGGGGGGCCCCAAGAC. Translated: CASSRRLGGPQD. The full CDR3 reads CASSRRLGGPQDTQYF.

The table lists this clone with a few counts. Gene labels here are mouse ones. The observed sequence ends 4 residues before the CDR3 terminus, with the missing tail filled in from the germline J gene. V is TRBV13-1 and J is TRBJ1-1; 9 bases align to TRBD1. This CDR3 comprises 13 residues. Germline V lookup: CDR1 NSHNY, CDR2 SYGAGN. The CDR3 reads CASSEADRGEVFF. The CDR3 bases that were read are TGTGCCAGCAGTGAAGCGGACAGGGGA.

This clone was recorded a few times. Gene names are mouse gene names. The read falls 4 residues short of the CDR3 end, and the missing part is taken from the germline J gene. The rearrangement links TRBV5 to TRBJ2-5; D perhaps matches TRBD1 (6 bases). With 4 bases removed from V and 0 bases from J, the gap between germline ends came to 11 bases. This CDR3 is 15 amino acids long. CDR1 is LGHNA, CDR2 YNLKQL, per germline (reference sequence). The covered CDR3 bases are TGTGCCAGCAGCCCCGGGACACTTAACCAAGAC. This encodes CASSPGTLNQD. From start to end, the CDR3 is CASSPGTLNQDTQYF.

This clone was observed a few times. Gene names are the mouse ones. The DNA ends 4 residues before the CDR3 does, and the rest of the CDR3 is filled in from the germline J gene. The V gene is TRBV12-1, the J gene TRBJ2-5; the match to TRBD2 covers 12 bases. The CDR3 extends over 15 amino acids. CDR1 is SGHSN, CDR2 HYEKVE, per germline. The DNA read from the CDR3 is TGTGCCAGCTCTCCGACTGGGGGGGCGCGCGAC. Its protein is CASSPTGGARD. The complete CDR3 sequence is CASSPTGGARDTQYF.

This clone has more than one count but fewer than ten. Gene names and germline refer to mouse. The CDR3 is cut off 4 residues early in the read; its end comes from the germline J gene. This chain joins TRBV13-1 and TRBJ2-5, with a possible D match to TRBD2 (5 bases). Trimming pared 3 bases from V and 2 bases from J, leaving 10 bases between. The CDR3 spans 14 residues. Germline-derived CDR1 and CDR2 are NSHNY and SYGAGN. The CDR3 DNA, read in part, is TGTGCCAGCAGTGGGTCTGGGTTCCAAGAC. Protein: CASSGSGFQD. The whole CDR3 sequence reads CASSGSGFQDTQYF.

There are a few counts of this clone. Germline and genes here are mouse. The chain's CDR3 is CASSGDRSYEQYF. Partial CDR3 DNA: TGTGCCAGCAGTGGGGACAGATCCTAT. The gene calls are TRBV19 and TRBJ2-7; TRBD1 agrees at 7 bases. The read halts 4 residues ahead of the CDR3 end, with the missing end drawn from the germline J gene. Germline assignment: CDR1 FNHDT and CDR2 SITEND (reference sequence). V gave up 4 bases and J gave up 1 base; unmatched junction bases: 2. The CDR3 is 13 amino acids. Full variable domain (missing parts from reference TRBV19 and TRBJ2-7): GGIITQTPKFLIGQEGQKLTLKCQQNFNHDTMYWYRQDSGKGLRLIYYSITENDLQKGDLSEGYDASREKKSSFSLTVTSAQKNEMAVFLCASSGDRSYEQYFGPGTRLTVL.